This T cell receptor beta chain was captured in a study of shared clonotypes between healthy human individuals. Turning to this clone: The antigen remains unidentified.

Replicate PCRs run on sorted subsets employed approximately 0.2 ug DNA, roughly 30,000 T cell genomes. Repertoires were generated with immunoSEQ multiplex PCR, while TCRdb's copy carries only in-frame clones and drops some. The table records 1,500,000 or so clones, approximately 98.5% of them present only once. Findings and limits, study-wide: About 5% was the fraction of naive CD4 clonotypes found shared across several donors.

The CDR3 sequence is 16 residues long. V was shortened by 1 base and J by 4 bases, with 15 bases between the two germline ends. CDR1 is SGHVS, CDR2 FNYEAQ, per germline. Partitioning of CD4+ cells yielded a CD45RA+ naive subset and a CD45RA-negative memory subset. The sequence was obtained from a man aged 25 to 40 in good health. This chain connects TRBV7-6 to TRBJ2-3; D might be TRBD1 or TRBD2, each matching 6 bases. Sequencing used naive CD4+ T cells sorted from blood. As to subset: CD45RA+ positively selected. The DNA for the CDR3 is TGTGCCAGCAGCTTAGTCCCGGGGGCGCCCCCAGATACGCAGTATTTT. Translated, it gives CASSLVPGAPPDTQYF. The entire variable domain, with the rest obtained from reference TRBV7-6 and TRBJ2-3, is as follows: GAGVSQSPRYKVTKRGQDVALRCDPISGHVSLYWYRQALGQGPEFLTYFNYEAQQDKSGLPNDRFSAERPEGSISTLTIQRTEQRDSAMYRCASSLVPGAPPDTQYFGPGTRLTVL.